This passage covers 18 T cell receptor beta chains from one sample sequenced in a study of shared clonotypes between healthy human individuals (TCRdb year 2020). The method was the immunoSEQ multiplex PCR assay. TCRdb stores this immuneACCESS table with in-frame sequences only. Part of the clones is absent; in the studies checked, under half of the shortfall reflects unresolved V genes, and no reason is known for the rest. This sample comprises some 1,100,000 clones, approximately 80% of them detected only once. 0.5% to 0.6% of the sample is held by the ten biggest clonotypes. The sequenced sample was memory CD4+ T cells from PBMCs. The cell subset or site label on this specimen signifies: CD45RA-negative fraction. Every receptor here comes from a man younger than 35 in good health. Some clones in this sample may be carry-over from other donors' samples.

The chain links TRBV21-1 to TRBJ1-4; the table's TRBD1 call for D was not verified on the DNA. TRBV21-1 is annotated as a pseudogene. This CDR3 has 16 amino acids. The CDR3 sequence is CASSKAPTAINEKLFF. In DNA form, the CDR3 reads TGTGCCAGCAGCAAAGCCCCCACAGCCATAAATGAAAAACTGTTTTTT.

Comments on this clone: Just one base apart from a much larger clone, this may be a read error. The identical CDR3 is also encoded by other nucleotide sequences in the sample. The rearrangement uses TRBV11-2 and TRBJ2-7; no clear D. V dropped 4 bases and J dropped 6 bases, with 16 bases sitting between them. Germline lookup yields CDR1 SGHAT and CDR2 FQNNGV. The CDR3 length is 14 residues. CDR3 in amino acids: CASSSTSGRLEQYF. DNA of the CDR3: TGTGCCAGCAGCTCTACCTCGGGTAGGCTCGAGCAGTACTTC.

The chain uses TRBV11-2 and TRBJ1-4, with TRBD1 as a possible D gene (6 bases). Trimming cost V 3 bases and J 6 bases, with 11 bases left between them. The germline gives CDR1 SGHAT, CDR2 FQNNGV. This CDR3 spans 14 amino acids. The CDR3 DNA reads TGTGCCAGCAGCTTTGGGGGGGCATATGAAAAACTGTTTTTT. Encoded protein: CASSFGGAYEKLFF.

This clone was observed a few times. This chain joins TRBV5-1 and TRBJ1-2; no clear D. The CDR3 covers 13 residues. Germline CDR1 reads SGHRS; CDR2 reads YFSETQ. V lost 0 bases and J lost 13, with 16 bases in between. CDR3 DNA sequence: TGCGCCAGCAGCTTGGATCTCAGGTCCTTCCGCACCTTC. Translation: CASSLDLRSFRTF.

There are many counts of this clone. J is TRBJ1-3 and V is TRBV4-2; 7 nucleotides match TRBD1. This CDR3 spans 17 amino acids. V lost 3 bases to trimming and J lost 1 base; unmatched junction nucleotides: 9. The germline gives CDR1 LGHNA, CDR2 YNFKEQ. Here the CDR3 reads CASSQGQLVGSGNTIYF. Here the CDR3 DNA reads TGTGCCAGCAGCCAGGGACAGTTAGTTGGATCTGGAAACACCATATATTTT.

This chain links TRBV6-1 with TRBJ2-5; D might be TRBD2 (5 bases). V was shortened by 3 bases and J by 5 bases, with 13 bases between the two germline ends. The germline CDR1 and CDR2 sequences are MNHNS and SASEGT. CDR3 length: 14 amino acids. The CDR3 loop is CASSEGVRSETQYF. CDR3 DNA sequence: TGTGCCAGCAGTGAGGGAGTCAGGTCGGAGACCCAGTACTTC.

The chain employs TRBV9 and TRBJ2-2; 7 nucleotides match TRBD2. Germline CDR1 and CDR2: SGDLS and YYNGEE. The V and J ends lost 6 bases and 1 base, in that order; junction bases with no gene match: 0. There are 13 residues in the CDR3. The CDR3 region has the DNA TGTGCCAGCACGGGGGGGAACACCGGGGAGCTGTTTTTT. Its protein product is CASTGGNTGELFF.

V is TRBV18 and J is TRBJ1-5, with a weak D call TRBD1 (6 bases). This CDR3 region has 16 residues. Between the trimmed V and J ends, which lost 3 bases and 1 base, there was a span of 13 bases. Germline V CDR1 and CDR2: KGHSH, LQKENI. The DNA for the CDR3 is TGTGCCAGCTCACCCCCGGGGGGGCAGAGCAATCAGCCCCAGCATTTT. Its protein product is CASSPPGGQSNQPQHF.

This sequence joins TRBV18 and TRBJ2-5; D is perhaps TRBD2 (6 bases). Germline loops: CDR1 KGHSH, CDR2 LQKENI. Trimming shortened V by 2 bases and J by 5 bases, and 9 bases separated the two germline ends. This CDR3 is built from 13 residues. CDR3 residues: CASSPAGIETQYF. The CDR3 nucleotides read TGTGCCAGCTCACCAGCGGGGATCGAGACCCAGTACTTC.

This clone was detected a few times. V is TRBV5-4 and J is TRBJ2-3; D unclear. V gave up 0 bases and J gave up 5 bases, with 7 bases separating them. CDR1 and CDR2 from the germline V gene are SGHNT and YYREEE (reference sequence). CDR3 size: 13 residues. CDR3 loop: CASSLDWEDTQYF. The CDR3 region has the DNA TGTGCCAGCAGCTTGGATTGGGAAGATACGCAGTATTTT.

The V and J genes are TRBV9 and TRBJ1-2; 7 bases agree with TRBD1. V was pared by 3 bases and J by 0 bases, with 11 bases of the junction left unmatched. Germline-derived CDR1 and CDR2 are SGDLS and YYNGEE. CDR3 length: 17 amino acids. The CDR3 region is CASSARGRQGPNYGYTF. The DNA for the CDR3 is TGTGCCAGCAGCGCGAGAGGACGACAGGGCCCTAACTATGGCTACACCTTC.

The chain joins TRBV15 to TRBJ2-7; 12 bases are shared with TRBD2. CDR3 length equals 16 residues. Germline trimming cut 0 bases from V and 1 base from J; bases unmatched to any gene: 1. Germline-derived CDR1 and CDR2 are LNHNV and YYDKDF (reference sequence). The CDR3 coding sequence is TGTGCCACCAGCAGAGAACTAGCGGGGGGTTCCTACGAGCAGTACTTC. It encodes CATSRELAGGSYEQYF.

The chain employs TRBV7-6 and TRBJ2-3; possible D gene TRBD1, 6 bases. Trimming took off 5 bases at V and 6 bases at J, with 9 bases between the two ends. CDR1 is SGHVS, CDR2 FNYEAQ, per germline. This CDR3 spans 12 amino acids. The CDR3 bases are TGTGCCAGCAGCCCGCAGGGGGATACGCAGTATTTT. It specifies CASSPQGDTQYF.

This clone came up once. Other DNA sequences of this sample code for an identical CDR3. This chain connects TRBV2 to TRBJ1-5, with D possibly TRBD1 on 6 matching bases. The CDR3 has 14 amino acids. Germline V gene sequence: CDR1 SNHLY, CDR2 FYNNEI. V dropped 4 bases and J dropped 5 bases, with 12 bases sitting between them. CDR3 amino acids: CASSGQGRDQPQHF. The CDR3, as DNA: TGTGCCAGCAGTGGGCAGGGGCGAGATCAGCCCCAGCATTTT.

This clone has at least ten counts. V gene TRBV6-1 combines with J gene TRBJ2-1; TRBD2 matches at 7 bases. The CDR3 runs to 16 residues. Germline CDR1 MNHNS, CDR2 SASEGT. With 1 base clipped from V and 1 base from J, the junction kept 4 bases outside the gene matches. The CDR3 sequence: CASSEGGGSSYNEQFF. Written as DNA, the CDR3 is TGTGCCAGCAGTGAAGGAGGCGGGAGTTCCTACAATGAGCAGTTCTTC.

The rearrangement links TRBV11-2 to TRBJ2-7; TRBD2 aligns across 7 bases. CDR3 length: 15 amino acids. The trim removed 7 bases at V and 6 bases at J, leaving 15 bases unmatched. Per germline, CDR1 SGHAT and CDR2 FQNNGV. DNA for the CDR3: TGTGCCAGCAATCGGCGGGTAGCGGGTGGAGGCGAGCAGTACTTC. Residues: CASNRRVAGGGEQYF.

This rearrangement joins TRBV10-3 to TRBJ2-3; no definite D call. V lost 10 bases and J 3 bases, leaving 14 bases between the germline ends. The CDR3 length is 13 residues. CDR1 is ENHRY, CDR2 SYGVKD, per germline. The DNA for the CDR3 is TGTGCCACCCAGGTAGCAGCAACAGATACGCAGTATTTT. It translates to CATQVAATDTQYF.

The count of this clone is one. The rearrangement links TRBV28 to TRBJ2-7; maybe TRBD1 (6 bases). Germline lookup yields CDR1 MDHEN and CDR2 SYDVKM. V gave up 6 bases and J gave up 4 bases, with 16 bases separating them. The CDR3 has 14 residues. CDR3 nucleotide sequence: TGTGCCAGCAGCGCCCAGGGGTACAATTACGAGCAGTACTTC. This sequence encodes CASSAQGYNYEQYF.